This T cell receptor (beta chain) derives from a study of blood T cell repertoires in COVID-19. Study in general: Researchers got acute and convalescent COVID-19 samples from the United States, Italy and Spain. The analysed material was cDNA or gDNA that came from T cells, B-cell-depleted T cells, or PBMCs.

Germline V gene sequence: CDR1 LNHDA, CDR2 SQIVND (reference sequence). V was cut by 5 bases and J by 9 bases, with 17 bases left in between. This CDR3 has 14 amino acids. Original processing methods: Amplification with reference gene primers provided the estimates of nucleated cell counts. Profiling relied on immunoSEQ multiplex PCR, and the TCRdb table lists in-frame clones only, not all of them. That table supplies the V and J calls and clone size; D and trimming were determined from the DNA. The sample lists some 110,000 clones, approximately 88% occurring once. The sample taken for sequencing was peripheral blood. The chain is built from TRBV19 and TRBJ2-1; possibly TRBD2 for D (6 bases). The TCR originated in a woman between 65 and 79 years old with acute or convalescent COVID-19. The DNA of the CDR3 is TGTGCCAGTAGTTTAGGGGCGACTAGAAGTGAGCAGTTCTTC. Translation: CASSLGATRSEQFF.